This is a list of T cell receptor beta chains from one sample in a study of T-cell memory formation after mild COVID-19. Each CDR3 protein gets one entry after TCRdb re-called the 5' RACE reads with MiXCR. The table has a few hundred thousand distinct CDR3 sequences, less than 25% seen once. Sequences were obtained from PBMCs or a T cell subset sorted from them (not recorded which). All receptors derive from a man between 18 and 29 years old who had mild COVID-19 (a few samples of this study predate the infection). Cell type and time point are not known. Both conserved end residues are part of each CDR3. A D gene is named only where the DNA matches it firmly. Clone size is stated in some rows and not others, as once, few, many or a class when expanded.

TRBD1	few	TRBJ1-2	TRBV7-2	CASSSDRLSYGYTF	TGTGCCAGCAGTTCGGACAGGTTGAGCTATGGCTACACCTTC
TRBD1	few	TRBJ2-5	TRBV14	CASSQPGTGLQETQYF	TGTGCCAGCAGCCAACCCGGGACAGGCCTGCAAGAGACCCAGTACTTC
TRBD2	many	TRBJ2-7	TRBV10-2	CASSEALAELSYEQYF	TGCGCCAGCAGTGAGGCCCTAGCGGAACTGTCCTACGAGCAGTACTTC
NA	NA	TRBJ1-2	TRBV7-2	CASSPGRPYGYTF	TGTGCCAGCAGCCCCGGGCGGCCCTATGGCTACACCTTC
NA	few	TRBJ1-1	TRBV6-1	CASSERAGNTEAFF	TGTGCCAGCAGTGAAAGGGCGGGGAACACTGAAGCTTTCTTT
NA	NA	TRBJ1-1	TRBV4-1	CASSSRDMITTEAFF	TGCGCCAGCAGTTCCCGGGACATGATTACGACTGAAGCTTTCTTT
TRBD1	NA	TRBJ1-1	TRBV7-3	CASSQTQGTMNTEAFF	TGTGCCAGCAGTCAAACACAGGGGACCATGAACACTGAAGCTTTCTTT
NA	few	TRBJ2-4	TRBV7-9	CASSLMGKVNSIQYF	TGTGCCAGCAGCTTAATGGGGAAAGTTAATAGTATTCAGTACTTC
TRBD1	few	TRBJ1-4	TRBV7-2	CASSVRQGADEKLFF	TGTGCCAGCAGCGTCCGACAGGGGGCGGATGAAAAACTGTTTTTT
NA	NA	TRBJ1-5	TRBV24-1	CATSDSAGQPQHF	TGTGCCACCAGTGATTCGGCCGGACAACCCCAGCATTTT
NA	few	TRBJ1-6	TRBV5-1	CASSIWTANSPLHF	TGCGCCAGCAGCATTTGGACAGCTAATTCACCCCTCCACTTT
TRBD2	many	TRBJ2-4	TRBV3-1	CASSGRDRGGWNIQYF	TGTGCCAGCAGCGGTCGGGACCGCGGGGGATGGAACATTCAGTACTTC
TRBD1	few	TRBJ2-6	TRBV7-2	CASSRGQPSGANVLTF	TGTGCCAGCAGCAGGGGACAGCCCTCTGGGGCCAACGTCCTGACTTTC
NA	NA	TRBJ1-1	TRBV27	CASSRWGPASTFF	TGTGCCAGCAGTCGGTGGGGCCCAGCCAGCACTTTCTTT
NA	NA	TRBJ1-2	TRBV2	CASSEGEGYTF	TGTGCCAGCAGTGAAGGGGAAGGCTACACCTTC
NA	NA	TRBJ2-7	TRBV9	CASSVGVGPTYEQYF	TGTGCCAGCAGCGTAGGAGTGGGACCGACCTACGAGCAGTACTTC
NA	NA	TRBJ2-7	TRBV10-1	CASSEGGRDEQYF	TGCGCCAGCAGTGAGGGGGGAAGGGACGAGCAGTACTTC
NA	NA	TRBJ2-1	TRBV6-6	CASSGRRVYNEQFF	TGTGCCAGCAGCGGCCGGAGGGTCTACAATGAGCAGTTCTTC
TRBD2	few	TRBJ2-5	TRBV5-1	CASSPGLAGALGQYF	TGCGCCAGCAGCCCCGGACTAGCGGGGGCGCTAGGCCAGTACTTC
NA	NA	TRBJ1-1	TRBV18	CASSRGGPKYEAFF	TGTGCCAGCTCACGCGGGGGGCCAAAATATGAAGCTTTCTTT
NA	once	TRBJ1-2	TRBV6-2/TRBV6-3	CASRGMTVTYGYTF	TGTGCCAGCAGGGGTATGACAGTTACCTATGGCTACACCTTC
NA	NA	TRBJ2-1	TRBV19	CASSIDGGLGEQFF	TGTGCCAGTAGTATAGACGGGGGCCTGGGTGAGCAGTTCTTC
NA	NA	TRBJ2-3	TRBV7-2	CASSLTRSDTQYF	TGTGCCAGCAGCTTAACGAGGTCAGATACGCAGTATTTT
TRBD1	NA	TRBJ1-5	TRBV10-3	CAISRAGGDQPQHF	TGTGCCATCAGCAGGGCAGGGGGGGATCAGCCCCAGCATTTT
TRBD1	NA	TRBJ1-3	TRBV7-8	CASSSTGAGNTIYF	TGTGCCAGCAGTTCGACAGGGGCTGGAAACACCATATATTTT
TRBD1	few	TRBJ2-1	TRBV5-1	CASQQGRDNEQFF	TGCGCCAGTCAACAGGGGCGGGACAATGAGCAGTTCTTC
NA	NA	TRBJ1-6	TRBV4-1	CASSQESGTLGQSPLHF	TGCGCCAGCAGCCAAGAGTCTGGGACCCTCGGCCAATCACCCCTCCACTTT
TRBD1	NA	TRBJ1-4	TRBV4-3	CASSQLGTGNEKLFF	TGCGCCAGCAGCCAATTGGGGACAGGGAATGAAAAACTGTTTTTT
NA	NA	TRBJ2-3	TRBV18	CASSPPSRGRTDTQYF	TGTGCCAGCTCACCTCCCTCGCGGGGGCGGACAGATACGCAGTATTTT
TRBD1	NA	TRBJ2-7	TRBV2	CASSAGTGTTKQYF	TGTGCCAGCAGCGCCGGGACAGGGACTACGAAGCAGTACTTC
NA	few	TRBJ1-4	TRBV4-1	CASSQEAPEGGKLFF	TGCGCCAGCAGCCAAGAAGCCCCCGAAGGTGGAAAACTGTTTTTT
NA	NA	TRBJ2-2	TRBV7-8	CASSEVAGELFF	TGTGCCAGCAGCGAGGTAGCCGGGGAGCTGTTTTTT
TRBD1	few	TRBJ2-3	TRBV9	CASSDGQGHFARTDTQYF	TGTGCCAGCAGCGACGGACAGGGACACTTTGCCCGCACAGATACGCAGTATTTT
TRBD1	NA	TRBJ1-5	TRBV7-2	CASNLRGRAQPQHF	TGTGCCAGCAACCTCAGGGGGAGAGCTCAGCCCCAGCATTTT
NA	NA	TRBJ2-1	TRBV7-3	CASSPSGGGYNEQFF	TGTGCCAGCAGCCCCTCCGGTGGGGGATACAATGAGCAGTTCTTC
TRBD1	few	TRBJ1-6	TRBV3-1	CASSQGTGGNSPLHF	TGTGCCAGCAGCCAAGGGACAGGGGGCAATTCACCCCTCCACTTT
TRBD1	few	TRBJ2-5	TRBV5-1	CASSLGDRGRLETQYF	TGCGCCAGCAGCTTGGGGGACAGGGGGCGACTGGAGACCCAGTACTTC
TRBD2	many	TRBJ2-1	TRBV6-2/TRBV6-3	CASSSWTSGGSSYNEQFF	TGTGCCAGCAGTTCCTGGACTAGCGGGGGGAGCTCCTACAATGAGCAGTTCTTC
NA	NA	TRBJ2-1	TRBV3-1	CASSQGGGARAKEQFF	TGTGCCAGCAGCCAGGGTGGGGGGGCCAGAGCTAAAGAGCAGTTCTTC
NA	many	TRBJ2-5	TRBV7-2	CASSLDVRETQYF	TGTGCCAGCAGCTTAGACGTACGGGAGACCCAGTACTTC
NA	few	TRBJ2-1	TRBV4-3	CASHQARGPNEQFF	TGCGCCAGCCATCAAGCAAGGGGTCCCAATGAGCAGTTCTTC
NA	few	TRBJ2-7	TRBV4-3	CASSRSAGRRANYEQYF	TGCGCCAGCAGCCGTTCAGCGGGCCGAAGGGCCAATTACGAGCAGTACTTC
TRBD1	NA	TRBJ1-5	TRBV12-3/TRBV12-4	CASSGDRDNQPQHF	TGTGCCAGCAGTGGGGACAGGGACAATCAGCCCCAGCATTTT
TRBD2	few	TRBJ2-5	TRBV24-1	CATSGGPLAGLQETQYF	TGTGCCACCAGCGGGGGGCCACTAGCGGGATTACAAGAGACCCAGTACTTC
NA	NA	TRBJ1-3	TRBV18	CASSPLASGTVGNTIYF	TGTGCCAGCTCACCATTGGCAAGTGGGACGGTTGGAAACACCATATATTTT
TRBD1	few	TRBJ1-1	TRBV18	CASTGTALLNTEAFF	TGTGCCAGCACGGGGACAGCCCTCCTGAACACTGAAGCTTTCTTT
TRBD1	NA	TRBJ1-1	TRBV11-2	CASSLAPTGENTEAFF	TGTGCCAGCAGCTTAGCCCCCACAGGGGAGAACACTGAAGCTTTCTTT
TRBD1	few	TRBJ1-1	TRBV6-5	CASTTGVTEAFF	TGTGCCAGCACCACAGGGGTCACTGAAGCTTTCTTT
NA	NA	TRBJ2-2	TRBV2	CASSDFTNTGELFF	TGTGCCAGCAGTGATTTCACGAACACCGGGGAGCTGTTTTTT
NA	NA	TRBJ1-2	TRBV5-5	CASIEVSGPSLNYGYTF	TGTGCCAGCATAGAGGTCAGCGGGCCGAGTCTGAACTATGGCTACACCTTC
TRBD1	NA	TRBJ2-1	TRBV9	CASSLGTAYPYNEQFF	TGTGCCAGCAGCCTAGGGACAGCCTACCCCTACAATGAGCAGTTCTTC
NA	NA	TRBJ2-7	TRBV12-3/TRBV12-4	CASSPGRLDEQYF	TGTGCCAGCAGTCCGGGACGGCTCGACGAGCAGTACTTC
NA	NA	TRBJ2-7	TRBV21-1	CASRDRDAFAYEQYF	TGTGCCAGCAGGGACAGGGACGCTTTCGCCTACGAGCAGTACTTC
TRBD1	NA	TRBJ2-1	TRBV29-1	CSVKATGTEQFF	TGCAGCGTCAAAGCGACAGGGACCGAGCAGTTCTTC
NA	many	TRBJ2-3	TRBV7-9	CASSLWSRGADTQYF	TGTGCCAGCAGCTTATGGAGCAGGGGAGCAGATACGCAGTATTTT
TRBD2	NA	TRBJ2-1	TRBV3-1	CDSSRSGLGPSNEQFF	TGTGACAGCAGCCGAAGCGGACTAGGGCCCTCAAATGAGCAGTTCTTC
TRBD2	NA	TRBJ2-4	TRBV19	CASSVERGSIQYF	TGTGCCAGTAGTGTCGAGCGGGGTAGCATTCAGTACTTC